These 22 T cell receptor beta chains share one sample of origin, sequenced in a study of response to subunit inactivated influenza vaccine. MiXCR, applied by TCRdb to the RT-PCR reads, yields one record per CDR3 protein. The table lists about 240,000 distinct CDR3 sequences, 12% of them singletons, with 7.5% to 10% in the top ten. The specimen comprised non-naive T cells sorted from PBMCs, sampled roughly 15 days before vaccination. The receptor set was obtained from a man in his fifties or sixties who received an inactivated influenza vaccine.

The chain carries TRBV7-8 and TRBJ2-7, with D maybe TRBD2 (5 bases). V dropped 6 bases and J dropped 7 bases, with 13 bases sitting between them. CDR1 is SGHVS and CDR2 is FQNEAQ in the germline V gene. This CDR3 has 12 residues. The CDR3: CASSSNRGEQYF. CDR3 nucleotides: TGTGCCAGCAGTTCAAACCGCGGGGAGCAGTACTTC.

The chain employs TRBV12-3 or TRBV12-4 and TRBJ1-2; D is uncertain. Trimming cost V 3 bases and J 4 bases, with 15 bases left between them. The CDR3 is 15 residues long. The CDR3 region is CASSFNFRLRYGYTF. In nucleotides, the CDR3 is TGTGCCAGCAGTTTTAATTTTCGTCTCCGCTATGGCTACACCTTC.

This chain connects TRBV10-2 to TRBJ1-5, with 9 bases identical to TRBD1. V trimming: 10 bases; J trimming: 7 bases; junction bases outside the gene matches: 8. Germline V gene data show CDR1 as WSHSY and CDR2 as SAAADI. This CDR3 has 13 amino acids. DNA of the CDR3: TGCGCCACCAGGGACAGGGTCGACCAGCCCCAGCATTTT. This translates into CATRDRVDQPQHF.

This clonotype was seen more than once but under ten times. The chain joins TRBV7-6 to TRBJ2-7; D possibly uses TRBD1 or TRBD2 (5 bases each). V lost 1 base and J lost 2, with 15 bases in between. Germline CDR1 reads SGHVS; CDR2 reads FNYEAQ. The CDR3 spans 16 residues. CDR3 sequence (DNA): TGTGCCAGCAGCTTAGGGGGTACCGGGGCGACCTACGAGCAGTACTTC. It specifies CASSLGGTGATYEQYF.

At least ten counts were recorded for this clonotype. The V call is TRBV27, the J call TRBJ1-2; tentative D call: TRBD1 (5 bases). Germline assignment: CDR1 MNHEY and CDR2 SMNVEV (reference sequence). V gave up 3 bases and J gave up 6 bases, with 11 bases separating them. CDR3 size: 13 residues. The CDR3 sequence is CASSFGGRDGYTF. CDR3 DNA: TGTGCCAGCAGTTTCGGGGGAAGGGATGGCTACACCTTC.

This clonotype turned up a few times. The V gene is TRBV19, the J gene TRBJ1-5; D remains ambiguous. This CDR3 comprises 14 residues. Germline V gene lookup returns CDR1 LNHDA and CDR2 SQIVND (reference sequence). V lost 3 bases to trimming and J lost 5 bases, with 11 bases between them. The CDR3 is CASSMREIHQPQHF. The CDR3 nucleotides read TGTGCCAGTAGTATGCGGGAAATCCATCAGCCCCAGCATTTT.

This clonotype occurred a few times. The CDR3: CASSLNQEGTQYF. CDR3 DNA sequence: TGTGCCAGCAGTTTAAACCAGGAAGGGACCCAGTACTTC. This chain joins TRBV28 and TRBJ2-5, with no clear D. Trimming removed 2 bases at V and 7 bases at J, with 11 bases between. CDR3 length: 13 amino acids. Germline CDR1 is MDHEN and CDR2 is SYDVKM.

This rearrangement joins TRBV5-5 to TRBJ2-2; D uncertain. CDR3 size: 15 residues. The V and J ends lost 4 bases and 5 bases respectively, with 15 bases between them. Germline-derived CDR1 and CDR2 are SGHKS and YYEKEE (reference sequence). CDR3 region: CASSPRPFGTGELFF. The CDR3, as DNA: TGTGCCAGCAGCCCCAGGCCCTTCGGGACCGGGGAGCTGTTTTTT.

V usage is TRBV29-1 and J usage is TRBJ2-5, with 7 nucleotides matching TRBD1. The junction had 6 bases not matched to a gene; V was cut back by 7 bases and J by 4 bases. This CDR3 contains 12 residues. Germline V gene lookup returns CDR1 SQVTM and CDR2 ANQGSEA. Written as DNA, the CDR3 is TGCAGCGAAAGGACAGGAGGAGAGACCCAGTACTTC. Protein product: CSERTGGETQYF. The full variable domain, with the rest looked up from reference TRBV29-1 and TRBJ2-5, is SAVISQKPSRDICQRGTSLTIQCQVDSQVTMMFWYRQQPGQSLTLIATANQGSEATYESGFVIDKFPISRPNLTFSTLTVSNMSPEDSSIYLCSERTGGETQYFGPGTRLLVL.

This clonotype was found many times. The rearrangement uses TRBV11-2 and TRBJ2-1; D is uncertain. The V end lost 6 bases, the J end lost 8 bases, and 14 bases lay between the germline ends. Looked up from germline, CDR1 is SGHAT and CDR2 is FQNNGV. The CDR3 loop spans 13 amino acids. The CDR3: CASRSLGAHEQFF. CDR3 DNA: TGTGCCAGCAGATCCCTTGGAGCCCATGAGCAGTTCTTC.

This clonotype has a handful of counts. The gene calls are TRBV20-1 and TRBJ2-7, with 8 positions matching TRBD2. The J segment lost 4 bases and the V segment lost 4 bases, leaving 9 bases of the junction unmatched. Germline CDR1 and CDR2: DFQATT and SNEGSKA (reference sequence). CDR3 size: 14 residues. The CDR3 DNA follows: TGCAGTGCTACGTACCCAGCGGGAGTGTACGAGCAGTACTTC. Translating it yields CSATYPAGVYEQYF.

This clonotype came up a few times. The chain has TRBV29-1 and TRBJ2-6, with D unclear. V gave up 4 bases and J gave up 0 bases, with 7 bases separating them. CDR3 length: 14 amino acids. Germline V gives CDR1 SQVTM, CDR2 ANQGSEA. CDR3 sequence reads: CSVVLSSGANVLTF. In DNA, the CDR3 is TGCAGCGTTGTACTGAGCTCTGGGGCCAACGTCCTGACTTTC.

This clonotype showed up just a few times. The chain links TRBV4-2 to TRBJ2-7; 7 bases are shared with TRBD2. The germline V gene has CDR1 LGHNA and CDR2 YNFKEQ. This CDR3 is built from 15 residues. Losses at the gene ends were 0 bases for V and 6 bases for J; bases not matched to a gene: 8. CDR3 sequence: CASSQEGRGPFEQYF. The CDR3 nucleotides are TGTGCCAGCAGCCAAGAAGGGAGGGGTCCGTTCGAGCAGTACTTC.

The chain uses TRBV11-2 and TRBJ2-5; tentative D call: TRBD2 (5 bases). From germline, CDR1 is SGHAT and CDR2 FQNNGV. Trimming shortened V by 3 bases and J by 4 bases, and 21 bases separated the two germline ends. The CDR3 runs 17 residues. The CDR3 sequence: CASSFNVQREIRETQYF. The CDR3 nucleotides are TGTGCCAGCAGCTTTAATGTACAACGGGAAATTAGAGAGACCCAGTACTTC. Looking up the rest from reference TRBV11-2 and TRBJ2-5 gives the full variable domain: EAGVAQSPRYKIIEKRQSVAFWCNPISGHATLYWYQQILGQGPKLLIQFQNNGVVDDSQLPKDRFSAERLKGVDSTLKIQPAKLEDSAVYLCASSFNVQREIRETQYFGPGTRLLVL.

At least ten counts were recorded for this clonotype. This chain uses TRBV5-1 with TRBJ2-7, with a possible D match to TRBD2 (6 bases). The CDR3 covers 15 residues. The germline CDR1 and CDR2 sequences are SGHRS and YFSETQ. V lost 8 bases and J lost 0, with 18 bases in between. The CDR3 loop reads CARSGDSWRSYEQYF. DNA for the CDR3: TGCGCCAGATCCGGGGACTCCTGGCGCTCCTACGAGCAGTACTTC.

The table lists this clonotype with many counts. The V and J genes are TRBV20-1 and TRBJ2-7; 7 nucleotides line up with TRBD1. The CDR3 sequence is 16 residues long. The ends lost 1 base at V and 2 bases at J; junction bases unmatched: 11. Germline CDR1 reads DFQATT; CDR2 reads SNEGSKA (reference sequence). The CDR3 region is CSARALGTVKPYEQYF. The CDR3 DNA sequence: TGCAGTGCTAGAGCCCTAGGGACAGTGAAACCCTACGAGCAGTACTTC.

The V and J genes are TRBV6-5 and TRBJ2-1, with D possibly being TRBD2 (7 bases). This CDR3 is built from 15 residues. CDR1 and CDR2 from the germline V gene are MNHEY and SVGAGI. V lost 0 bases, J lost 7 bases, and 13 bases lay in between. The CDR3 region is CASSYSGRGLNEQFF. The CDR3 DNA sequence: TGTGCCAGCAGTTACTCGGGGCGGGGGCTAAATGAGCAGTTCTTC.

A few counts support this clonotype. The chain carries TRBV14 and TRBJ2-5; 7 bases are a match to TRBD2. Germline V CDR1 and CDR2: SGHDN, FVKESK. This CDR3 comprises 16 residues. Trimming at V came to 1 base and at J to 5 bases, leaving 10 bases not matched to a gene. In DNA, the CDR3 is TGTGCCAGCAGCCAAGCACGGCTCGCGGGAGTGGAGACCCAGTACTTC. Residues: CASSQARLAGVETQYF.

This clonotype was detected a few times. The V and J genes are TRBV4-2 and TRBJ1-2; D may be TRBD1 (5 bases). Germline CDR1 reads LGHNA; CDR2 reads YNFKEQ. Trimming took off 0 bases at V and 8 bases at J, with 19 bases between the two ends. This CDR3 spans 16 amino acids. CDR3 sequence (DNA): TGTGCCAGCAGCCAAGATATGGTGTCGGGGGTCGGCGGCTACACCTTC. It encodes CASSQDMVSGVGGYTF.

This clonotype was counted at least ten times. Written as DNA, the CDR3 is TGTGCCACCAGTGATCGTATTGGCTACGAGCAGTACTTC. Translation gives CATSDRIGYEQYF. The V and J genes are TRBV24-1 and TRBJ2-7; D not resolved. Trimming pared 3 bases from V and 3 bases from J, leaving 8 bases between. The CDR3 has 13 amino acids. Germline V gene data show CDR1 as KGHDR and CDR2 as SFDVKD.

Many counts were recorded for this clonotype. This chain connects TRBV20-1 to TRBJ2-1; TRBD2 agrees at 16 bases. The trim removed 4 bases at V and 8 bases at J, leaving 2 bases unmatched. Germline CDR1 DFQATT, CDR2 SNEGSKA (reference sequence). The CDR3 is 14 amino acids. In nucleotides, the CDR3 is TGCAGTGCTACCGGGACTAGCGGGAGGGATGAGCAGTTCTTC. It is translated as CSATGTSGRDEQFF.

This sequence joins TRBV5-6 and TRBJ2-5, with D maybe TRBD1 (6 bases). Germline CDR1 SGHDT, CDR2 YYEEEE. V was trimmed by 2 bases and J by 6 bases, leaving 11 bases between them. This CDR3 is 13 amino acids long. In DNA, the CDR3 is TGTGCCAGCAGCTTTACAGGGAAACAGACCCAGTACTTC. Amino acid sequence: CASSFTGKQTQYF.